Listed below are T cell receptor beta chains from one sample, sequenced in a study of blood T cell repertoires in COVID-19. TCRdb keeps only in-frame clones here, not all; method: immunoSEQ multiplex PCR. The sample yields some 500,000 clones, approximately 87% seen once. Sample: PBMCs or T cells enriched from blood (not recorded which). Receptor source: a woman aged 40 to 49 who had recovered from COVID-19. Each CDR3 is given with its conserved first and last residue. A D gene is named only where the DNA matches it firmly. Part of the rows lack a size; the others show once, few, many or a class for expanded clones.

v_gene: TRBV18; j_gene: TRBJ1-1; abundance: .; d_gene: TRBD1; CDR3nt: TGTGCCAGCTCCCAACAGGGGGCGAATGAAGCTTTCTTT; CDR3aa: CASSQQGANEAFF
v_gene: TRBV12-3/TRBV12-4; j_gene: TRBJ1-1; abundance: .; d_gene: .; CDR3nt: TGTGCCAGCAGTCTACAGCTGAACACTGAAGCTTTCTTT; CDR3aa: CASSLQLNTEAFF
v_gene: TRBV5-1; j_gene: TRBJ1-2; abundance: .; d_gene: TRBD1; CDR3nt: TGCGCCAGCAGCCTTCAAGGGACAGGGGGAGGCGGCTACACCTTC; CDR3aa: CASSLQGTGGGGYTF
v_gene: TRBV18; j_gene: TRBJ1-3; abundance: .; d_gene: TRBD1; CDR3nt: TGTGCCAGCTCACCGAGTTCACAGGGGGCTCCGGGAAACACCATATATTTT; CDR3aa: CASSPSSQGAPGNTIYF
v_gene: TRBV5-1; j_gene: TRBJ1-1; abundance: .; d_gene: .; CDR3nt: TGCGCCAGCAGCTTGGCAGTCATGAACACTGAAGCTTTCTTT; CDR3aa: CASSLAVMNTEAFF
v_gene: TRBV5-1; j_gene: TRBJ2-1; abundance: .; d_gene: TRBD2; CDR3nt: TGCGCCAGCAGCCTCCTAGCGGGATCGGCCAATGAGCAGTTCTTC; CDR3aa: CASSLLAGSANEQFF
v_gene: TRBV7-2; j_gene: TRBJ1-2; abundance: .; d_gene: .; CDR3nt: TGTGCCAGCAGCTTCACCCGGGACACGTATGGCTACACCTTC; CDR3aa: CASSFTRDTYGYTF
v_gene: TRBV30; j_gene: TRBJ2-7; abundance: .; d_gene: TRBD2; CDR3nt: TGTGCCTGGAGTGAGGGACTAGCGGACTTATACGAGCAGTACTTC; CDR3aa: CAWSEGLADLYEQYF
v_gene: TRBV6-5; j_gene: TRBJ1-1; abundance: few; d_gene: TRBD1; CDR3nt: TGTGCCAGCAGCACGTACAGGGGTAGGCCTTTCTTT; CDR3aa: CASSTYRGRPFF
v_gene: TRBV2; j_gene: TRBJ2-7; abundance: .; d_gene: .; CDR3nt: TGTGCCAGCAGTGACGGACTGGGAGCCATCTACGAGCAGTACTTC; CDR3aa: CASSDGLGAIYEQYF
v_gene: TRBV18; j_gene: TRBJ2-5; abundance: .; d_gene: .; CDR3nt: TGTGCCAGCTCACCATTAGCGGATGTCCAAGAGACCCAGTACTTC; CDR3aa: CASSPLADVQETQYF
v_gene: TRBV2; j_gene: TRBJ2-7; abundance: few; d_gene: .; CDR3nt: TGTGCCAGCAGTGAAATAGGCGCGGCCCGCGGCGAGCAGTACTTC; CDR3aa: CASSEIGAARGEQYF
v_gene: TRBV6-1; j_gene: TRBJ1-2; abundance: .; d_gene: .; CDR3nt: TGTGCCAGCAGTGAAGGGGGCAGAGATGGCTACACCTTC; CDR3aa: CASSEGGRDGYTF
v_gene: TRBV4-3; j_gene: TRBJ2-7; abundance: once; d_gene: TRBD2; CDR3nt: TGCGCCAGCAGCCAAGGGACTAGCGGGAGACCCTACGAGCAGTACTTC; CDR3aa: CASSQGTSGRPYEQYF
v_gene: TRBV3-1/TRBV3-2; j_gene: TRBJ2-3; abundance: .; d_gene: .; CDR3nt: TGTGCCAGCAGCCGACAGGTCCTTACAGATACGCAGTATTTT; CDR3aa: CASSRQVLTDTQYF
v_gene: TRBV4-3; j_gene: TRBJ1-1; abundance: .; d_gene: .; CDR3nt: TGCGCCAGCAGCCAGGACAATATGAACACTGAAGCTTTCTTT; CDR3aa: CASSQDNMNTEAFF
v_gene: TRBV18; j_gene: TRBJ2-7; abundance: .; d_gene: .; CDR3nt: TGTGCCAGCTCACTTTTCCGGGACACCCCCCACGAGCAGTACTTC; CDR3aa: CASSLFRDTPHEQYF
v_gene: TRBV6-2/TRBV6-3; j_gene: TRBJ2-7; abundance: .; d_gene: .; CDR3nt: TGTGCCAGCAGTTACAAACGCGCCAGGAACTACGAGCAGTACTTC; CDR3aa: CASSYKRARNYEQYF
v_gene: TRBV4-3; j_gene: TRBJ2-7; abundance: .; d_gene: TRBD2; CDR3nt: TGCGCCAGCAGCCAAGATATTAGCGGGAGATACGAGCAGTACTTC; CDR3aa: CASSQDISGRYEQYF
v_gene: TRBV5-4; j_gene: TRBJ1-6; abundance: .; d_gene: TRBD1; CDR3nt: TGTGCCAGCAGCCGGACTGACAGGGGCAATTCACCCCTCCACTTT; CDR3aa: CASSRTDRGNSPLHF
v_gene: TRBV5-4; j_gene: TRBJ1-2; abundance: .; d_gene: .; CDR3nt: TGTGCCAGCAGCTTGGCTGGGAGGGCTGGGGGTGGCTACACCTTC; CDR3aa: CASSLAGRAGGGYTF
v_gene: TRBV7-9; j_gene: TRBJ2-7; abundance: .; d_gene: TRBD2; CDR3nt: TGTGCCAGCGCTCCGGGACTAGGGGGATACGAGCAGTACTTC; CDR3aa: CASAPGLGGYEQYF
v_gene: TRBV7-8; j_gene: TRBJ2-1; abundance: .; d_gene: .; CDR3nt: TGTGCCAGCAGCTTGAGTCACCGGTATGACAATGAGCAGTTCTTC; CDR3aa: CASSLSHRYDNEQFF
v_gene: TRBV4-1; j_gene: TRBJ2-5; abundance: .; d_gene: .; CDR3nt: TGCGCCAGCAGCCCGTCCGGGGGAGAGACCCAGTACTTC; CDR3aa: CASSPSGGETQYF
v_gene: TRBV5-1; j_gene: TRBJ2-1; abundance: .; d_gene: TRBD1; CDR3nt: TGCGCCAGCAGCTTGGGGACAGGGGGCGCCTACAATGAGCAGTTCTTC; CDR3aa: CASSLGTGGAYNEQFF
v_gene: TRBV13; j_gene: TRBJ1-3; abundance: .; d_gene: .; CDR3nt: TGTGCCAGCAGCTTACTCTCTGGAAACACCATATATTTT; CDR3aa: CASSLLSGNTIYF
v_gene: TRBV19; j_gene: TRBJ1-5; abundance: .; d_gene: .; CDR3nt: TGTGCCAGTACACAGCCGAATTATAGCAATCAGCCCCAGCATTTT; CDR3aa: CASTQPNYSNQPQHF
v_gene: TRBV7-9; j_gene: TRBJ1-2; abundance: .; d_gene: TRBD1; CDR3nt: TGTGCCAGCAGCTCGATTCAGCGGGGACAGGGAGACTATGGCTACACCTTC; CDR3aa: CASSSIQRGQGDYGYTF
v_gene: TRBV6-1; j_gene: TRBJ1-5; abundance: .; d_gene: TRBD1; CDR3nt: TGTGCCAGCAGTGGTTCCCCGGGACAGAATAGCAATCAGCCCCAGCATTTT; CDR3aa: CASSGSPGQNSNQPQHF
v_gene: TRBV28; j_gene: TRBJ1-1; abundance: .; d_gene: .; CDR3nt: TGTGCCAGCAGTTTGACGGGTAAGGAGAACACTGAAGCTTTCTTT; CDR3aa: CASSLTGKENTEAFF
v_gene: TRBV18; j_gene: TRBJ1-2; abundance: few; d_gene: .; CDR3nt: TGTGCCAGCTCTCCAGGCAGGGTAGGAGATGGCTACACCTTC; CDR3aa: CASSPGRVGDGYTF
v_gene: TRBV27; j_gene: TRBJ1-2; abundance: few; d_gene: TRBD1; CDR3nt: TGTGCCAGCAGTACAACCTCAGCAGGGGGCGGTGGCTACACCTTC; CDR3aa: CASSTTSAGGGGYTF
v_gene: TRBV3-1/TRBV3-2; j_gene: TRBJ2-5; abundance: .; d_gene: .; CDR3nt: TGTGCCAGCATGAATTCCCCGGGGACCCAGTACTTC; CDR3aa: CASMNSPGTQYF
v_gene: TRBV5-1; j_gene: TRBJ2-1; abundance: .; d_gene: TRBD1; CDR3nt: TGCGCCAGCAGCCCAGACGGGACAGGGATCTCCTACAATGAGCAGTTCTTC; CDR3aa: CASSPDGTGISYNEQFF
v_gene: TRBV4-1; j_gene: TRBJ2-7; abundance: once; d_gene: .; CDR3nt: TGCGCCAGCAGCCAAGATCAAACCGGGAGCTCCTACGAGCAGTACTTC; CDR3aa: CASSQDQTGSSYEQYF
v_gene: TRBV6-5; j_gene: TRBJ1-2; abundance: .; d_gene: .; CDR3nt: TGTGCCAGCAGTTACCACAATAACTATGGCTACACCTTC; CDR3aa: CASSYHNNYGYTF
v_gene: TRBV29-1; j_gene: TRBJ2-7; abundance: .; d_gene: .; CDR3nt: TGCAGCGTTCAGAGGTGGGGCGATCCCTACGAGCAGTACTTC; CDR3aa: CSVQRWGDPYEQYF
v_gene: TRBV5-6; j_gene: TRBJ2-7; abundance: few; d_gene: TRBD2; CDR3nt: TGTGCCAGCAGATTCGGGTCTAGCGGGACCTACGAGCAGTACTTC; CDR3aa: CASRFGSSGTYEQYF
v_gene: TRBV18; j_gene: TRBJ1-2; abundance: .; d_gene: .; CDR3nt: TGTGCCAGCTCACCACCCGCAGCTAACTATGGCTACACCTTC; CDR3aa: CASSPPAANYGYTF
v_gene: TRBV10-1; j_gene: TRBJ2-7; abundance: .; d_gene: .; CDR3nt: TGCGCCAGCAGTGACGGCAGGGGCTACGAGCAGTACTTC; CDR3aa: CASSDGRGYEQYF
v_gene: TRBV7-9; j_gene: TRBJ1-2; abundance: .; d_gene: TRBD1; CDR3nt: TGTGCCAGCAGCTTACAGACAGGGGCGAGTGGCTACACCTTC; CDR3aa: CASSLQTGASGYTF
v_gene: TRBV30; j_gene: TRBJ2-2; abundance: .; d_gene: .; CDR3nt: TGTGCCTGGACTCCCCGGGGAGTGGACACCGGGGAGCTGTTTTTT; CDR3aa: CAWTPRGVDTGELFF
v_gene: TRBV6-6; j_gene: TRBJ1-1; abundance: .; d_gene: TRBD1; CDR3nt: TGTGCCAGCAGTTACCCCGGGACAGGGTATGGCACTGAAGCTTTCTTT; CDR3aa: CASSYPGTGYGTEAFF
v_gene: TRBV5-4; j_gene: TRBJ2-3; abundance: .; d_gene: TRBD2; CDR3nt: TGTGCCAGCAGCTTCGGTTATAGTAGCGGGAGGGGGGGCACAGATACGCAGTATTTT; CDR3aa: CASSFGYSSGRGGTDTQYF
v_gene: TRBV7-7; j_gene: TRBJ2-5; abundance: .; d_gene: TRBD2; CDR3nt: TGTGCTAGCAGCTTAGAGGGTAGGGGGCTAGCGGGGAGCCAAGAGACCCAGTACTTC; CDR3aa: CASSLEGRGLAGSQETQYF
v_gene: TRBV19; j_gene: TRBJ1-2; abundance: .; d_gene: .; CDR3nt: TGTGCCAGTAGTATGGACAGAGAATATGGCTACACCTTC; CDR3aa: CASSMDREYGYTF
v_gene: TRBV7-9; j_gene: TRBJ2-2; abundance: once; d_gene: TRBD2; CDR3nt: TGTGCCAGCGGACCTAGCGGGAGGGCCTCTACCGGGGAGCTGTTTTTT; CDR3aa: CASGPSGRASTGELFF